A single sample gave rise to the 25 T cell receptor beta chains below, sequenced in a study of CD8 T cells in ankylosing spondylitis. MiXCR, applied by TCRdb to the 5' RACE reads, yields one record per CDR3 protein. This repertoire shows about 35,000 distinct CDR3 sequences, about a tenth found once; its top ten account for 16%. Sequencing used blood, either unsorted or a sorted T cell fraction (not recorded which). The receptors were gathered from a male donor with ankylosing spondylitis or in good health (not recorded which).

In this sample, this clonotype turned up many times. The CDR3 region is CASSLLGLAGAGELFF. CDR3 nucleotide sequence: TGCGCCAGCAGCTTGTTGGGACTAGCGGGAGCCGGGGAGCTGTTTTTT. The rearrangement uses TRBV5-1 and TRBJ2-2; 14 nucleotides align to TRBD2. With V trimmed by 1 base and J by 6 bases, 2 bases remained unmatched. CDR1 is SGHRS and CDR2 is YFSETQ in the germline V gene. The CDR3 spans 16 residues.

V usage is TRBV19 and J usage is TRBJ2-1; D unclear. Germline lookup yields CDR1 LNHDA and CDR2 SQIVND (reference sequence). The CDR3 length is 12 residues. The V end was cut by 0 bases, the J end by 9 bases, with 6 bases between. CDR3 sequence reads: CASSIDRTEQFF. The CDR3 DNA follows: TGTGCCAGTAGTATAGACCGCACTGAGCAGTTCTTC.

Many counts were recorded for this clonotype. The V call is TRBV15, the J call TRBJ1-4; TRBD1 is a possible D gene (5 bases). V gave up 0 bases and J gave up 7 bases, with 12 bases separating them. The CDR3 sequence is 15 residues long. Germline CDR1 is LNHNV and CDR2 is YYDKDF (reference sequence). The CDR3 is CATSRDPGAGEKLFF. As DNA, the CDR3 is TGTGCCACCAGCAGAGATCCTGGGGCCGGTGAAAAACTGTTTTTT.

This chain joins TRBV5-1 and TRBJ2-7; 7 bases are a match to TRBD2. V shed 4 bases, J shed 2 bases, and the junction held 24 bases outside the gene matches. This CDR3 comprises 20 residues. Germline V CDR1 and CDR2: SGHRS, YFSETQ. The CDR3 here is CASSLDGSLGRAGPTYEQYF. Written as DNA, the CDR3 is TGCGCCAGCAGCCTCGACGGCTCCCTCGGTCGAGCGGGACCTACCTACGAGCAGTACTTC.

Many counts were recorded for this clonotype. CDR3 in amino acids: CASSLLGLTNTEAFF. The CDR3, as DNA: TGTGCCAGCAGTTTATTAGGTCTGACGAACACTGAAGCTTTCTTT. V is TRBV28 and J is TRBJ1-1; D is uncertain. Trimming removed 1 base at V and 1 base at J, with 10 bases between. The CDR3 sequence is 15 residues long. CDR1 is MDHEN, CDR2 SYDVKM, per germline.

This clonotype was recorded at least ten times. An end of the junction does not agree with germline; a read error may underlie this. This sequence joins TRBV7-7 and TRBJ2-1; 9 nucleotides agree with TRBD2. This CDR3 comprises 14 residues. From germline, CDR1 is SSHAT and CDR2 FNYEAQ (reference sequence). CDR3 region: CASSVSGRGNEQFF. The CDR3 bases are TGTGCTAGCAGCGTTAGCGGGAGAGGCAATGAGCAGTTCTTC.

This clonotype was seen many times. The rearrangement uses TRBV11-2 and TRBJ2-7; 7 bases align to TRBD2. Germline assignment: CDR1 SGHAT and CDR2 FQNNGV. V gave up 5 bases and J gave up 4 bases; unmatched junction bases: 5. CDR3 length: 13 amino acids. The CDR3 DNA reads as TGTGCCAGCAGCCCAGGACTAGTGTACGAGCAGTACTTC. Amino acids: CASSPGLVYEQYF.

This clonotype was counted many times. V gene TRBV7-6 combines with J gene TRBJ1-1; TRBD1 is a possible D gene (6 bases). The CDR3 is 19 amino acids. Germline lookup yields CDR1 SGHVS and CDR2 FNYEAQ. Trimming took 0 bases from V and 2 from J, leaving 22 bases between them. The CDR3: CASSLANRDTHDQNTEAFF. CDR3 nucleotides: TGTGCCAGCAGCTTAGCGAACCGGGACACACACGACCAAAACACTGAAGCTTTCTTT.

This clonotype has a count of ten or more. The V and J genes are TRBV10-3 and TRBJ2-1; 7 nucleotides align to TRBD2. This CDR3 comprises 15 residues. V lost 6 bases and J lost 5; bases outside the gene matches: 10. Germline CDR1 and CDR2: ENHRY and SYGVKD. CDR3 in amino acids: CAISKPSGTNNEQFF. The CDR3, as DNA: TGTGCCATCAGCAAACCGAGCGGGACTAACAATGAGCAGTTCTTC.

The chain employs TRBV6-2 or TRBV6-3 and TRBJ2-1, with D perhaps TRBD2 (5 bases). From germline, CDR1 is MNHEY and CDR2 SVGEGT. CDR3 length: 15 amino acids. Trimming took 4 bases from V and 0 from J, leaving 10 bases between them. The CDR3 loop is CASSFWEPSYNEQFF. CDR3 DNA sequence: TGTGCCAGCAGTTTTTGGGAGCCCTCCTACAATGAGCAGTTCTTC.

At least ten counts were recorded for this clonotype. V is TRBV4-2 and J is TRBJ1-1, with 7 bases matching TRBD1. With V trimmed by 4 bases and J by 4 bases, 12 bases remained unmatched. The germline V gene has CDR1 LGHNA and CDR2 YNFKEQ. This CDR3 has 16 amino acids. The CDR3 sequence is CASSRRQGAAVTEAFF. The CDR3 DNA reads TGTGCCAGCAGCCGCCGACAGGGCGCGGCCGTCACTGAAGCTTTCTTT.

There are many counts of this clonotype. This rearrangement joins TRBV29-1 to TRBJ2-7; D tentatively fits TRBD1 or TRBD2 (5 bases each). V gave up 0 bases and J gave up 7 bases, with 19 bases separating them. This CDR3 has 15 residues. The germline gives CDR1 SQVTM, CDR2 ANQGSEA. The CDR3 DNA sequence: TGCAGCGTTGAAGATCTAGGACTGAGGGGTCAAGAGCAGTACTTC. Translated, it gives CSVEDLGLRGQEQYF.

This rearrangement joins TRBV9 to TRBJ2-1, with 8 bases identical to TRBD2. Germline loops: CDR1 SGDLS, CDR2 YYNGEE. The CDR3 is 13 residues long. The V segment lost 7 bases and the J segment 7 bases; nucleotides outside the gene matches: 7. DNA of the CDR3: TGTGCCAGCGGGAGCGGGAGTAAGAATGAGCAGTTCTTC. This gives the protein CASGSGSKNEQFF.

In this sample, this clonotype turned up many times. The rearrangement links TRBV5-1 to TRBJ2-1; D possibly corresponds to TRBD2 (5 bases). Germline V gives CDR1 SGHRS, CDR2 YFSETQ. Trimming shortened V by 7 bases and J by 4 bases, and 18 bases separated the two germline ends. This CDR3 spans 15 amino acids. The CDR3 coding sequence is TGCGCCAGCGGAGGTGTGGGAGATGGGTACAATGAGCAGTTCTTC. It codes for CASGGVGDGYNEQFF.

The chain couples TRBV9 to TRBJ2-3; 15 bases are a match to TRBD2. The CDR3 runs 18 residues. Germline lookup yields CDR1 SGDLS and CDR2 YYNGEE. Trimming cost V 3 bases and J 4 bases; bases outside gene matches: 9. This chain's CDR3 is CASSAYGLAGGFSDTQYF. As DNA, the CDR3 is TGTGCCAGCAGCGCATACGGACTAGCGGGAGGGTTCTCAGATACGCAGTATTTT.

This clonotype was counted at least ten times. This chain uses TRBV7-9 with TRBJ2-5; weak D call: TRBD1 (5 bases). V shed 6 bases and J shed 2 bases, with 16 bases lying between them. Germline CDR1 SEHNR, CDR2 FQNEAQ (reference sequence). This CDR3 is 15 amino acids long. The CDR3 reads CASSQNPGSQETQYF. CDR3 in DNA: TGTGCCAGCAGTCAAAACCCAGGGTCGCAAGAGACCCAGTACTTC.

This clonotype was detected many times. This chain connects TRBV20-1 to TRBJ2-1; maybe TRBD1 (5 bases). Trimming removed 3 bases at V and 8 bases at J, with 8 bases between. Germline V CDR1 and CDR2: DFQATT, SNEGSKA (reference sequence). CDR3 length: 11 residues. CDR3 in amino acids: CSASAGHEQFF. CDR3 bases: TGCAGTGCTAGTGCAGGGCATGAGCAGTTCTTC.

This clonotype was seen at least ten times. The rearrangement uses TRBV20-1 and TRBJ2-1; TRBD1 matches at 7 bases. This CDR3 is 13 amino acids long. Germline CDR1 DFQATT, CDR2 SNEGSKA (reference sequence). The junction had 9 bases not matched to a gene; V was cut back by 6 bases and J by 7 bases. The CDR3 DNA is TGCAGTGCCGATGGGACAGTATCGAATGAGCAGTTCTTC. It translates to CSADGTVSNEQFF.

The CDR3, as DNA: TGCGCCAGCAGCTGGGGGACAGGACCACGCTCCTACGAGCAGTACTTC. The encoded protein is CASSWGTGPRSYEQYF. The chain carries TRBV5-1 and TRBJ2-7; 8 bases align to TRBD1. The germline CDR1 and CDR2 sequences are SGHRS and YFSETQ. V gave up 3 bases and J gave up 0 bases; unmatched junction bases: 8. This CDR3 has 16 amino acids.

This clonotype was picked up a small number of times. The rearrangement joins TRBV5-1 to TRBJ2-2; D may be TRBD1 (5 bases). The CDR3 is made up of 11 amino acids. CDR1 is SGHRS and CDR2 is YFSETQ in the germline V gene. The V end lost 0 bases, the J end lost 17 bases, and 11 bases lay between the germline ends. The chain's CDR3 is CASSLEDTRFF. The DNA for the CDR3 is TGCGCCAGCAGCTTGGAGGACACCAGATTTTTT.

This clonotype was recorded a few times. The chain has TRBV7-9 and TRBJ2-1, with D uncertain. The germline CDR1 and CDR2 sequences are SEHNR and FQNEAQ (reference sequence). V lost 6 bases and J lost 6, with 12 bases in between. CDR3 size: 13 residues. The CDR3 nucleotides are TGTGCCAGCAGACGACACGATACCAATGAGCAGTTCTTC. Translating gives CASRRHDTNEQFF.

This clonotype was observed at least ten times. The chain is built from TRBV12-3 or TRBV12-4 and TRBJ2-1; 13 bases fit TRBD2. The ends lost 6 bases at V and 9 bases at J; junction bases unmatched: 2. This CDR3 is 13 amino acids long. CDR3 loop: CASRGLAGIEQFF. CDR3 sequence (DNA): TGTGCCAGCAGGGGACTAGCGGGAATTGAGCAGTTCTTC.

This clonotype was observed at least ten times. CDR3 region: CASSPIAGGPNFNEQFF. CDR3 coding DNA: TGTGCCAGCAGCCCAATAGCGGGAGGGCCTAATTTCAATGAGCAGTTCTTC. The rearrangement links TRBV7-3 to TRBJ2-1, with 11 bases identical to TRBD2. The trim removed 5 bases at V and 6 bases at J, leaving 12 bases unmatched. Germline loops: CDR1 SGHTA, CDR2 FQGTGA. The CDR3 runs 17 residues.

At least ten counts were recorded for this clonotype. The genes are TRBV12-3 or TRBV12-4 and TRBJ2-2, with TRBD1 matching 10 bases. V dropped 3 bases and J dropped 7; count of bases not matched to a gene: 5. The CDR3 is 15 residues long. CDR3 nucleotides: TGTGCCAGCAGTTTCTGGGACAGGGGAGGCGGGGAGCTGTTTTTT. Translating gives CASSFWDRGGGELFF.

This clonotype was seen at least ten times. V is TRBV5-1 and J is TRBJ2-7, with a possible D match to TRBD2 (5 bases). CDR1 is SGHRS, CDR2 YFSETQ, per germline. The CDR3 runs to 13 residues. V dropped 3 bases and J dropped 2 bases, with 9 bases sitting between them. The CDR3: CASSSDGTYEQYF. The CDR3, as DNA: TGCGCCAGCAGCTCGGACGGGACCTACGAGCAGTACTTC.